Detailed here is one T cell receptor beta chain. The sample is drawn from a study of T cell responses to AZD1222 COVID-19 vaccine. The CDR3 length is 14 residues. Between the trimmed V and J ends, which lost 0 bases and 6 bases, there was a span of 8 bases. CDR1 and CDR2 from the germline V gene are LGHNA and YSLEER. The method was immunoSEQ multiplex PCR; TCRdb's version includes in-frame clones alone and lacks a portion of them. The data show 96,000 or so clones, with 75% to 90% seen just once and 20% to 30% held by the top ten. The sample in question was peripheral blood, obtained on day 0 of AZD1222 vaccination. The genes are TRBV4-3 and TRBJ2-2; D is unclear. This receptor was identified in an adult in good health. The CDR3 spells CASSQEIVAGELFF. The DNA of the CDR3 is TGCGCCAGCAGCCAAGAAATCGTTGCCGGGGAGCTGTTTTTT.